This T cell receptor beta chain was obtained from a study of blood T cell repertoires in COVID-19. The repertoire was sequenced with immunoSEQ multiplex PCR; TCRdb's copy has only in-frame clones and lacks some. The profile shows 500,000 to 600,000 clones, roughly 89% of them singletons. Germline CDR1 is MDHEN and CDR2 is SYDVKM. CDR3 length: 17 residues. V trimming: 2 bases; J trimming: 2 bases; junction bases outside the gene matches: 11. The V gene is TRBV28, the J gene TRBJ2-7; 8 nucleotides agree with TRBD2. The TCR sequence derives from a woman aged 45 to 65 with COVID-19, enrolled during active disease. The sample taken for sequencing was peripheral blood. The CDR3 DNA sequence: TGTGCCAGCAGTTTACCGTCGAGCGGGGGATTTCCCTACGAGCAGTACTTC. It translates to CASSLPSSGGFPYEQYF.